Here is one T cell receptor beta chain with its context. Its matching antigen is unknown. Libraries were prepared by immunoSEQ multiplex PCR; TCRdb keeps only in-frame clonotypes and omits some of them. The sample records 85,000 to 120,000 clones, 60% to 85% being singletons. The sample belongs to a study of Ad26.COV2.S vaccination and SARS-CoV-2 variants. Study-level results: Placebo recipients and vaccine recipients were similar in non-spike TCR breadth. An underestimation of total T cell responses may have resulted from the TCR breadth and depth analyses. People who got the vaccine had more spike-specific TCR breadth than people who got placebo. Post-vaccination spike-specific CD8+ and CD4+ T cell responses reportedly had substantial breadth.

The CDR3 runs to 11 residues. The V gene lost 3 bases and the J gene lost 5 bases, with 2 bases spanning the gap. Germline V gene data show CDR1 as MGHRA and CDR2 as YSYEKL. The receptor was derived from a human donor who had recovered from COVID-19. The specimen comprised peripheral blood, sampled after recovery from COVID-19. The J gene is TRBJ2-4, the V gene TRBV4-1; D uncertain. CDR3 coding DNA: TGCGCCAGCAGCCAGCAAAACATTCAGTACTTC. Amino acids: CASSQQNIQYF.